Shown below are 32 T cell receptor beta chains from a single sample sequenced in a study of blood T cell repertoires in COVID-19 (dated by TCRdb to the early 2020s). Libraries were prepared through the immunoSEQ multiplex PCR assay. This immuneACCESS table, as held by TCRdb, lists in-frame sequences with V and J called but not all clones. Of the missing ones, under half trace to an unresolved V gene in checked studies; the others have no known cause. The sample has 250,000 to 350,000 clones on record, about 90% of them singletons. The top ten constitute 2.5% to 3.5% of the sample. Material for sequencing was peripheral blood. These receptors were obtained from a woman aged 30 to 39 with COVID-19, enrolled during active disease.

The J gene is TRBJ1-6, the V gene TRBV5-4; 9 nucleotides agree with TRBD1. This CDR3 is built from 15 residues. Germline assignment: CDR1 SGHNT and CDR2 YYREEE (reference sequence). Trimming at V came to 4 bases and at J to 6 bases, leaving 5 bases not matched to a gene. The CDR3 is CASSAGQGRNSPLHF. The CDR3, as DNA: TGTGCCAGCAGCGCGGGACAGGGACGTAATTCACCCCTCCACTTT. Complete variable domain (other parts from reference TRBV5-4 and TRBJ1-6): ETGVTQSPTHLIKTRGQQVTLRCSSQSGHNTVSWYQQALGQGPQFIFQYYREEENGRGNFPPRFSGLQFPNYSSELNVNALELDDSALYLCASSAGQGRNSPLHFGNGTRLTVT.

V and J are TRBV27 and TRBJ1-1; 8 bases are a match to TRBD1. The germline gives CDR1 MNHEY, CDR2 SMNVEV (reference sequence). The V segment lost 3 bases and the J segment 2 bases; nucleotides outside the gene matches: 14. This CDR3 region has 18 residues. CDR3 loop: CASSFVAPIQGGNTEAFF. The CDR3 DNA reads TGTGCCAGCAGTTTCGTCGCCCCTATACAGGGGGGAAACACTGAAGCTTTCTTT.

The J gene is TRBJ2-7, the V gene TRBV28; 9 nucleotides agree with TRBD1. V lost 5 bases and J lost 3; bases outside the gene matches: 11. Per the germline V gene, CDR1 is MDHEN and CDR2 is SYDVKM. This CDR3 contains 16 residues. CDR3 amino acids: CASSRGTGRLFYEQYF. As DNA, the CDR3 is TGTGCCAGCAGTCGAGGGACAGGGCGACTCTTCTACGAGCAGTACTTC.

J is TRBJ1-5 and V is TRBV19, with D perhaps matching TRBD1 (5 bases). CDR1 is LNHDA and CDR2 is SQIVND in the germline V gene (reference sequence). This CDR3 contains 16 residues. Trimming removed 0 bases at V and 11 bases at J, with 20 bases between. The CDR3 nucleotides are TGTGCCAGTAGTATAGATAGAATCAGGGCCCAGGTGGCCCAGCATTTT. This sequence encodes CASSIDRIRAQVAQHF.

The rearrangement uses TRBV14 and TRBJ2-3, with 7 positions matching TRBD1. Unmatched junction bases numbered 11, after V lost 4 bases and J lost 4 bases. CDR1 and CDR2 (germline): SGHDN, FVKESK. This CDR3 region has 16 residues. As DNA, the CDR3 is TGTGCCAGCAGCCCAAGACAGGGCGGAGGAGCAGATACGCAGTATTTT. Its protein product is CASSPRQGGGADTQYF.

CDR3 in amino acids: CASSSSGTDYSPLHF. In DNA, the CDR3 is TGTGCCAGCAGTTCCTCCGGGACAGACTATTCACCCCTCCACTTT. This chain uses TRBV27 with TRBJ1-6; 7 positions agree with TRBD1. CDR1 MNHEY and CDR2 SMNVEV come from the germline V gene (reference sequence). The V and J ends lost 4 bases and 8 bases, in that order; junction bases with no gene match: 8. CDR3 size: 15 residues.

Only one count was recorded for this clone. This CDR3 reads CASSEALTGGGYGYTF. The CDR3 bases are TGTGCCAGCAGTGAAGCTTTAACAGGGGGAGGCTATGGCTACACCTTC. The chain carries TRBV6-1 and TRBJ1-2; the match to TRBD1 covers 8 bases. CDR3 size: 16 residues. V gave up 0 bases and J gave up 4 bases; unmatched junction bases: 7. Germline V CDR1 and CDR2: MNHNS, SASEGT.

The rearrangement uses TRBV28 and TRBJ1-3, with a tentative D call TRBD1 (5 bases). The CDR3 spans 15 residues. Trimming removed 5 bases at V and 4 bases at J, with 15 bases between. Germline V gene data show CDR1 as MDHEN and CDR2 as SYDVKM. The CDR3 reads CASSPRVLSGNTIYF. The CDR3 DNA is TGTGCCAGCAGTCCCAGGGTTCTTTCAGGAAACACCATATATTTT.

CDR3 amino acids: CASSYAASALNEKLFF. The CDR3, as DNA: TGTGCCAGCAGTTACGCCGCCTCCGCGCTTAATGAAAAACTGTTTTTT. The chain has TRBV6-5 and TRBJ1-4; D is unclear. The V and J ends lost 2 bases and 4 bases respectively, with 14 bases between them. The CDR3 is 16 amino acids. Germline V lookup: CDR1 MNHEY, CDR2 SVGAGI.

This clone was seen just once. The rearrangement uses TRBV11-2 and TRBJ2-3; a possible D gene is TRBD2 (6 bases). Trimming left V 4 bases short and J 4 bases short, with 12 bases between. Germline lookup yields CDR1 SGHAT and CDR2 FQNNGV. This CDR3 has 14 residues. The CDR3 coding sequence is TGTGCCAGCAGCTACCAGGGACTTGCAGATACGCAGTATTTT. Translated, it gives CASSYQGLADTQYF.

J is TRBJ2-2 and V is TRBV6-5; D remains unclear. Germline CDR1 and CDR2: MNHEY and SVGAGI. Trimming pared 6 bases from V and 0 bases from J, leaving 8 bases between. The CDR3 has 14 amino acids. The chain's CDR3 is CASRYSPNTGELFF. The CDR3 bases are TGTGCCAGCAGGTACAGCCCGAACACCGGGGAGCTGTTTTTT.

This chain links TRBV6-5 with TRBJ1-2; no clear D gene. The CDR3 length is 14 residues. V was pared by 6 bases and J by 0 bases, with 11 bases between. Germline loops: CDR1 MNHEY, CDR2 SVGAGI. In DNA form, the CDR3 reads TGTGCCAGCAGATACCTCCGGGCTAACTATGGCTACACCTTC. This translates into CASRYLRANYGYTF.

The chain uses TRBV18 and TRBJ1-2; 8 nucleotides match TRBD1. The germline gives CDR1 KGHSH, CDR2 LQKENI. J lost 8 bases, V lost 5 bases, and 19 bases had no gene match. The CDR3 contains 17 residues. The CDR3 DNA reads TGTGCCAGCTCATCCTCCACGGCCGGACAGGGCCGTGGGGGCTACACCTTC. This codes for CASSSSTAGQGRGGYTF. The full variable domain, its missing parts supplied by reference TRBV18 and TRBJ1-2, is NAGVMQNPRHLVRRRGQEARLRCSPMKGHSHVYWYRQLPEEGLKFMVYLQKENIIDESGMPKERFSAEFPKEGPSILRIQQVVRGDSAAYFCASSSSTAGQGRGGYTFGSGTRLTVV.

The V call is TRBV3-1 (or the pseudogene TRBV3-2), the J call TRBJ2-2, with 8 nucleotides matching TRBD2. The V gene's germline CDR1 is LGHDT and CDR2 YNNKEL (reference sequence). This CDR3 region has 16 residues. Trimming removed 4 bases from V and 4 bases from J; junction bases left unmatched: 8. The CDR3 DNA follows: TGTGCCAGCAGCCTCGGGACTAGTTACCTCACCGGGGAGCTGTTTTTT. Translation: CASSLGTSYLTGELFF.

Here the CDR3 reads CASSLAGTGTAQPQHF. As DNA, the CDR3 is TGTGCCAGCAGCTTAGCCGGGACAGGGACCGCGCAGCCCCAGCATTTT. This chain connects TRBV7-2 to TRBJ1-5; 9 positions match TRBD1. CDR1 is SGHTA, CDR2 FQGNSA, per germline. Trimming removed 0 bases from V and 7 bases from J; junction bases left unmatched: 7. The CDR3 sequence is 16 residues long.

The V and J genes are TRBV19 and TRBJ1-1, with 7 bases matching TRBD1. The V gene end was trimmed by 6 bases and the J gene end by 3 bases; junction bases not matched to a gene: 10. Germline CDR1 LNHDA, CDR2 SQIVND (reference sequence). CDR3 length: 15 residues. CDR3 sequence: CASRETGPRYTEAFF. CDR3 DNA: TGTGCCAGTAGGGAGACAGGGCCCCGCTACACTGAAGCTTTCTTT. Combining the CDR3 with reference TRBV19 and TRBJ1-1 gives the whole variable domain DGGITQSPKYLFRKEGQNVTLSCEQNLNHDAMYWYRQDPGQGLRLIYYSQIVNDFQKGDIAEGYSVSREKKESFPLTVTSAQKNPTAFYLCASRETGPRYTEAFFGQGTRLTVV.

The CDR3 region has the DNA TGCGCCAGCAGCGCTGACAGGGCCGGGGGGCAGTTCTTC. It codes for CASSADRAGGQFF. The chain uses TRBV10-1 and TRBJ2-1; TRBD1 is a possible D gene (7 bases). Between the trimmed V and J ends, which lost 6 bases and 12 bases, there was a span of 18 bases. Germline V gene lookup returns CDR1 WNHNN and CDR2 SYGVQD (reference sequence). The length of the CDR3 is 13 residues.

The CDR3 DNA sequence: TGTGCCAGCAGGAGGCTGTCCGGACAGGGCAGCGGCTACACCTTC. Translation: CASRRLSGQGSGYTF. The chain combines TRBV2 with TRBJ1-2; TRBD1 matches 8 bases. This CDR3 comprises 15 residues. Germline loops: CDR1 SNHLY, CDR2 FYNNEI. Trimming took 6 bases from V and 8 from J; bases not matched to a gene: 14.

The CDR3 DNA sequence: TGCGCCAGCAGCTTGGAGGGGGCCACGGTCAGCTACACCTTC. Its protein product is CASSLEGATVSYTF. This chain connects TRBV5-1 to TRBJ1-2; 7 bases match TRBD1. With V trimmed by 0 bases and J by 9 bases, 8 bases remained unmatched. Germline V gene lookup returns CDR1 SGHRS and CDR2 YFSETQ. The CDR3 is 14 amino acids.

The J gene is TRBJ1-1, the V gene TRBV5-1; 9 nucleotides align to TRBD1. After removal of 0 bases from V and 5 bases from J, the junction contained 5 bases not matched to a gene. Germline CDR1 is SGHRS and CDR2 is YFSETQ. There are 15 residues in the CDR3. CDR3 amino acids: CASSLDGTGITEAFF. The DNA for the CDR3 is TGCGCCAGCAGCTTGGATGGGACAGGGATAACTGAAGCTTTCTTT.

The chain employs TRBV19 and TRBJ2-1; 11 bases are shared with TRBD1. Germline V gene sequence: CDR1 LNHDA, CDR2 SQIVND (reference sequence). This CDR3 has 15 residues. After removal of 6 bases from V and 4 bases from J, the junction contained 5 bases not matched to a gene. CDR3 DNA: TGTGCCAGTAGACCAGGACAGGGGGCTTACAATGAGCAGTTCTTC. This encodes CASRPGQGAYNEQFF.

V and J are TRBV18 and TRBJ2-5; 7 nucleotides match TRBD1. The CDR3 totals 13 residues. V was pared by 4 bases and J by 3 bases, with 2 bases of the junction left unmatched. Germline V gene lookup returns CDR1 KGHSH and CDR2 LQKENI. Written as DNA, the CDR3 is TGTGCCAGCTCACGCGACAGGGAAGAGACCCAGTACTTC. It translates to CASSRDREETQYF. Complete variable domain (other parts from reference TRBV18 and TRBJ2-5): NAGVMQNPRHLVRRRGQEARLRCSPMKGHSHVYWYRQLPEEGLKFMVYLQKENIIDESGMPKERFSAEFPKEGPSILRIQQVVRGDSAAYFCASSRDREETQYFGPGTRLLVL.

This chain's CDR3 is CASSLFRGSFTLHYNEQFF. The CDR3 DNA reads TGCGCCAGCAGCTTATTCCGGGGTTCCTTCACTTTACACTACAATGAGCAGTTCTTC. V and J are TRBV5-1 and TRBJ2-1; D may be TRBD2 (5 bases). Germline lookup yields CDR1 SGHRS and CDR2 YFSETQ. The CDR3 extends over 19 amino acids. V was cut by 2 bases and J by 3 bases, with 24 bases left in between. Using reference TRBV5-1 and TRBJ2-1 for the parts outside the CDR3, the full variable domain is KAGVTQTPRYLIKTRGQQVTLSCSPISGHRSVSWYQQTPGQGLQFLFEYFSETQRNKGNFPGRFSGRQFSNSRSEMNVSTLELGDSALYLCASSLFRGSFTLHYNEQFFGPGTRLTVL.

The V and J genes are TRBV25-1 and TRBJ1-3; 9 bases agree with TRBD1. Germline V gene sequence: CDR1 MGHDK, CDR2 SYGVNS. CDR3 size: 15 residues. V lost 7 bases and J lost 0; bases outside the gene matches: 4. CDR3 loop: CASIGTGSSGNTIYF. In DNA form, the CDR3 reads TGTGCCAGCATCGGGACAGGGTCCTCTGGAAACACCATATATTTT.

The V and J genes are TRBV27 and TRBJ2-2; 7 bases map to TRBD2. Trimming took 3 bases from V and 8 from J; bases not matched to a gene: 9. CDR1 is MNHEY and CDR2 is SMNVEV in the germline V gene (reference sequence). The CDR3 length is 15 residues. The CDR3 bases are TGTGCCAGCAGTTTCCACCGACTAGCCTTTGGGGAGCTGTTTTTT. It translates to CASSFHRLAFGELFF.

The chain has TRBV28 and TRBJ2-2; TRBD1 aligns across 8 bases. Germline loops: CDR1 MDHEN, CDR2 SYDVKM. V lost 7 bases and J lost 1; bases outside the gene matches: 11. CDR3 length equals 17 residues. This CDR3 is CASTPSKGQGNTGELFF. CDR3 nucleotide sequence: TGTGCCAGCACCCCATCTAAAGGACAGGGGAACACCGGGGAGCTGTTTTTT.

In this sample, this clone turned up once. V gene TRBV29-1 combines with J gene TRBJ2-6; perhaps TRBD2 as D (6 bases). Trimming pared 4 bases from V and 4 bases from J, leaving 11 bases between. The length of the CDR3 is 14 residues. From germline, CDR1 is SQVTM and CDR2 ANQGSEA. CDR3: CSVAEGPGANVLTF. CDR3 bases: TGCAGCGTTGCGGAGGGACCAGGGGCCAACGTCCTGACTTTC.

For the CDR3, the DNA is TGTGCCAGTACTAAGGGACTAGCAGATATGAATGAGCAGTTCTTC. Its protein is CASTKGLADMNEQFF. The chain is built from TRBV19 and TRBJ2-1; 9 bases line up with TRBD2. This CDR3 region has 15 residues. With 7 bases clipped from V and 7 bases from J, the junction kept 11 bases outside the gene matches. Germline V gives CDR1 LNHDA, CDR2 SQIVND (reference sequence).

The V call is TRBV30, the J call TRBJ1-2; a possible D gene is TRBD1 (5 bases). The CDR3 is made up of 12 amino acids. The V and J ends lost 1 base and 8 bases respectively, with 11 bases between them. In germline, CDR1 is GTSNPN, CDR2 SVGIG (reference sequence). In DNA, the CDR3 is TGTGCCTGGAGTGGGCAGAAGGGGGGCTACACCTTC. Translated: CAWSGQKGGYTF.

The gene calls are TRBV5-6 and TRBJ1-2; TRBD1 agrees at 9 bases. The CDR3 covers 13 residues. Germline CDR1 and CDR2: SGHDT and YYEEEE. Trimming at V came to 5 bases and at J to 4 bases, leaving 3 bases not matched to a gene. The CDR3 region is CASRPGQGYGYTF. CDR3 sequence (DNA): TGTGCCAGCAGGCCGGGACAGGGCTATGGCTACACCTTC.

This clone was seen once. J is TRBJ2-1 and V is TRBV3-1 (or the pseudogene TRBV3-2); possible D gene TRBD2, 6 bases. Trimming cost V 3 bases and J 8 bases, with 14 bases left between them. The germline CDR1 and CDR2 sequences are LGHDT and YNNKEL (reference sequence). This CDR3 spans 14 amino acids. The CDR3, as DNA: TGTGCCAGCAGCCATGGATTCGGGAGAGATGAGCAGTTCTTC. Its translation is CASSHGFGRDEQFF.

The chain uses TRBV5-5 and TRBJ2-4; TRBD2 aligns across 8 bases. CDR3 length: 16 residues. CDR1 and CDR2 from the germline V gene are SGHKS and YYEKEE (reference sequence). The V and J ends lost 4 bases and 2 bases, in that order; junction bases with no gene match: 8. The chain's CDR3 is CASSPGLAGSKNIQYF. Written as DNA, the CDR3 is TGTGCCAGCAGCCCCGGACTAGCCGGGTCCAAAAACATTCAGTACTTC.